Listed here are 17 T cell receptor beta chains from one sample, sequenced in a study of blood T cell repertoires in COVID-19. Sequenced by immunoSEQ multiplex PCR; TCRdb stores in-frame clones only, minus some. Here the sample spans hundreds of thousands of clones, almost 90% being singletons. The sequenced sample consisted of peripheral blood. The receptors shown here come from a woman aged 30 to 39 with COVID-19, enrolled during active disease.

The rearrangement links TRBV4-3 to TRBJ2-2; a possible D gene is TRBD2 (5 bases). Germline V gives CDR1 LGHNA, CDR2 YSLEER. CDR3 length equals 15 residues. With 1 base removed from V and 3 bases from J, the gap between germline ends came to 9 bases. Here the CDR3 reads CASSQGTADTGELFF. In nucleotides, the CDR3 is TGCGCCAGCAGCCAAGGGACTGCTGACACCGGGGAGCTGTTTTTT.

The V gene is TRBV11-2, the J gene TRBJ2-7; the match to TRBD1 covers 8 bases. Losses at the gene ends were 6 bases for V and 2 bases for J; bases not matched to a gene: 6. In germline, CDR1 is SGHAT, CDR2 FQNNGV. The CDR3 length is 14 residues. The CDR3: CASSFDRGPYEQYF. DNA for the CDR3: TGTGCCAGCAGTTTCGACAGGGGTCCCTACGAGCAGTACTTC.

The CDR3 protein is CASSAQGGRAYNSPLHF. The CDR3 nucleotides are TGTGCCAGCAGCGCACAGGGGGGGCGAGCCTATAATTCACCCCTCCACTTT. J is TRBJ1-6 and V is TRBV7-2, with TRBD1 matching 8 bases. After removal of 5 bases from V and 2 bases from J, the junction contained 8 bases not matched to a gene. CDR1 is SGHTA, CDR2 FQGNSA, per germline. The CDR3 totals 17 residues.

This rearrangement joins TRBV4-1 to TRBJ1-6; D call uncertain. Trimming removed 0 bases from V and 0 bases from J, with 6 bases in between. The CDR3 loop spans 16 amino acids. Germline CDR1 is MGHRA and CDR2 is YSYEKL. This CDR3 is CASSQDGSSYNSPLHF. The CDR3 nucleotides read TGCGCCAGCAGCCAAGACGGGAGCTCCTATAATTCACCCCTCCACTTT.

This chain links TRBV28 with TRBJ2-6, with D possibly TRBD2 on 6 matching bases. Per germline, CDR1 MDHEN and CDR2 SYDVKM. V was cut by 3 bases and J by 0 bases, with 9 bases left in between. CDR3 length equals 16 residues. The CDR3 DNA follows: TGTGCCAGCAGTTTCGCGGGGTACTCTGGGGCCAACGTCCTGACTTTC. It yields the protein CASSFAGYSGANVLTF.

The chain couples TRBV6-6 to TRBJ2-2, with D maybe TRBD2 (5 bases). The CDR3 spans 13 residues. Deletions cut 6 bases from V and 6 bases from J, with 11 bases between. The germline CDR1 and CDR2 sequences are MNHNY and SVGAGI (reference sequence). CDR3 nucleotides: TGTGCCAGCAGGAGAACTAGTCCCGGGGAGCTGTTTTTT. It encodes CASRRTSPGELFF.

The gene calls are TRBV18 and TRBJ2-7; the match to TRBD1 covers 7 bases. V was clipped by 3 bases and J by 7 bases; unmatched bases: 3. The CDR3 has 12 amino acids. Germline CDR1 KGHSH, CDR2 LQKENI. Here the CDR3 DNA reads TGTGCCAGCTCACCCGACAGGGATGAGCAGTACTTC. Its translation: CASSPDRDEQYF.

This chain joins TRBV7-9 and TRBJ2-3, with TRBD1 identical over 9 bases. The CDR3 consists of 16 residues. Germline-derived CDR1 and CDR2 are SEHNR and FQNEAQ (reference sequence). V dropped 4 bases and J dropped 2; count of bases not matched to a gene: 7. CDR3 nucleotides: TGTGCCAGCAGCTCCCTACAGGGGGCGTACACAGATACGCAGTATTTT. Its translation is CASSSLQGAYTDTQYF.

V is TRBV5-1 and J is TRBJ1-3; 9 bases map to TRBD1. This CDR3 is built from 14 residues. The J segment lost 9 bases and the V segment lost 0 bases, leaving 4 bases of the junction unmatched. Germline-derived CDR1 and CDR2 are SGHRS and YFSETQ. Here the CDR3 reads CASSLGQGQGTIYF. The CDR3 nucleotides are TGCGCCAGCAGCTTGGGGCAGGGACAGGGCACCATATATTTT.

The chain is built from TRBV7-2 and TRBJ1-1; D is perhaps TRBD1 (5 bases). There are 15 residues in the CDR3. In germline, CDR1 is SGHTA, CDR2 FQGNSA. V was shortened by 5 bases and J by 0 bases, with 13 bases between the two germline ends. CDR3 in DNA: TGTGCCAGCAGCCCCCAGGGTCTCATGAACACTGAAGCTTTCTTT. Residues: CASSPQGLMNTEAFF. The variable domain in full, with the rest retrieved from reference TRBV7-2 and TRBJ1-1, is GAGVSQSPSNKVTEKGKDVELRCDPISGHTALYWYRQSLGQGLEFLIYFQGNSAPDKSGLPSDRFSAERTGGSVSTLTIQRTQQEDSAVYLCASSPQGLMNTEAFFGQGTRLTVV.

V gene TRBV18 combines with J gene TRBJ1-1; no definite D call. V was cut by 2 bases and J by 0 bases, with 4 bases left in between. CDR3 size: 13 residues. Germline CDR1 KGHSH, CDR2 LQKENI. The CDR3 protein is CASSPGLNTEAFF. DNA of the CDR3: TGTGCCAGCTCACCAGGCCTGAACACTGAAGCTTTCTTT.

The chain combines TRBV2 with TRBJ2-5; D is unclear. Trimming pared 3 bases from V and 4 bases from J, leaving 12 bases between. From germline, CDR1 is SNHLY and CDR2 FYNNEI. The length of the CDR3 is 14 residues. For the CDR3, the DNA is TGTGCCAGCAGTGAGTTAGTTCTTATAGAGACCCAGTACTTC. Translated, it gives CASSELVLIETQYF.

This chain links TRBV6-1 with TRBJ2-7, with D perhaps matching TRBD2 (7 bases). Deletions cut 1 base from V and 2 bases from J, with 12 bases between. This CDR3 contains 15 residues. Germline V gene sequence: CDR1 MNHNS, CDR2 SASEGT. The CDR3 DNA reads TGTGCCAGCAGTGAAGTAGGGGAGGGGGCCTACGAGCAGTACTTC. This translates into CASSEVGEGAYEQYF.

V usage is TRBV10-3 and J usage is TRBJ1-2; no reliable D call. V was pared by 3 bases and J by 5 bases, with 25 bases between. Germline V lookup: CDR1 ENHRY, CDR2 SYGVKD. The CDR3 spans 18 residues. The CDR3 DNA reads TGTGCCATCAGTGACCCCGCACATGGCCCTGGAAAACTATATGGCTACACCTTC. Residues: CAISDPAHGPGKLYGYTF.

V is TRBV9 and J is TRBJ2-2; TRBD1 might be the D (6 bases). With 3 bases removed from V and 7 bases from J, the gap between germline ends came to 13 bases. The CDR3 length is 14 residues. Germline V gene data show CDR1 as SGDLS and CDR2 as YYNGEE. Written as DNA, the CDR3 is TGTGCCAGCAGCGCATACAGGGCGGGCGGGGAGCTGTTTTTT. It codes for CASSAYRAGGELFF.

The V call is TRBV19, the J call TRBJ2-7; 10 positions agree with TRBD2. CDR1 is LNHDA and CDR2 is SQIVND in the germline V gene (reference sequence). This CDR3 has 16 residues. V lost 6 bases and J lost 6; bases outside the gene matches: 14. The CDR3: CASSFLGAGGPSEQYF. In DNA, the CDR3 is TGTGCCAGTAGCTTCCTTGGAGCGGGAGGGCCGTCCGAGCAGTACTTC.

The rearrangement links TRBV16 to TRBJ1-2; 10 nucleotides align to TRBD1. Trimming at V came to 4 bases and at J to 6 bases, leaving 5 bases not matched to a gene. The germline CDR1 and CDR2 sequences are KGHSY and FQNENV. CDR3 size: 14 residues. As DNA, the CDR3 is TGTGCCAGCAGCCCCCAGACAGGGGGCAATGGCTACACCTTC. Protein: CASSPQTGGNGYTF.